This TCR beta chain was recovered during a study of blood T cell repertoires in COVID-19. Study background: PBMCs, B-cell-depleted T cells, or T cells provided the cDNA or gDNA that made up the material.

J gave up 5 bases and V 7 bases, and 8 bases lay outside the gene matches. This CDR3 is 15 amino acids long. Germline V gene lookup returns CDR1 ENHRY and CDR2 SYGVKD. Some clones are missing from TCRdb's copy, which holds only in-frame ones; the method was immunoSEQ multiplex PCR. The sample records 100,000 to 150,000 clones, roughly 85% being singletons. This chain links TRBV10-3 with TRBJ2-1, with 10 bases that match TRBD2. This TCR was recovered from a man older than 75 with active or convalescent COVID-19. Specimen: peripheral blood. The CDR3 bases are TGTGCCATCACCGCTAGCGGGAGTGCTGACAATGAGCAGTTCTTC. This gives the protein CAITASGSADNEQFF.